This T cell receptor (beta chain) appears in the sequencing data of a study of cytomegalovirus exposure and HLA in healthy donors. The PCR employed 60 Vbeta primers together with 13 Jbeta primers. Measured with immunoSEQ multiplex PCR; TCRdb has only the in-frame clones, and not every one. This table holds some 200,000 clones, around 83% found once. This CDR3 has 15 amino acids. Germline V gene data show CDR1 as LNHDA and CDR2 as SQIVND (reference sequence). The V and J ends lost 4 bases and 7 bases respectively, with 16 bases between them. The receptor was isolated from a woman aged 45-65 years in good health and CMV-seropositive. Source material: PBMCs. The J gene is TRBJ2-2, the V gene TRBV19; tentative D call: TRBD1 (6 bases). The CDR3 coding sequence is TGTGCCAGTAGTAGCGAACTACAGGGACACGGGGAGCTGTTTTTT. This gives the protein CASSSELQGHGELFF.